These 31 T cell receptor beta chains were sequenced from one sample in a study of shared clonotypes between healthy human individuals. TCRdb's table, derived via immunoSEQ multiplex PCR, lists solely in-frame clones and lacks some. Of roughly 2.5 million clones in the sample, around nine tenths are singletons; the top ten hold roughly 0.14%. Source material: naive CD4+ T cells sorted from blood. The subset denotes: CD45RA+ positively selected. These receptors were taken from a man between 18 and 35 years old in good health.

About this clone itself: Other DNA sequences in the sample encode the same CDR3. V usage is TRBV9 and J usage is TRBJ2-2, with D tentatively TRBD1 (7 bases). The CDR3 has 14 amino acids. Between the trimmed V and J ends, which lost 4 bases and 6 bases, there was a span of 13 bases. Germline V gives CDR1 SGDLS, CDR2 YYNGEE. This CDR3 reads CASSPQGGSGELFF. CDR3 nucleotide sequence: TGTGCCAGCAGCCCCCAGGGGGGATCCGGGGAGCTGTTTTTT. Supplemented by reference TRBV9 and TRBJ2-2, the full variable domain reads DSGVTQTPKHLITATGQRVTLRCSPRSGDLSVYWYQQSLDQGLQFLIQYYNGEERAKGNILERFSAQQFPDLHSELNLSSLELGDSALYFCASSPQGGSGELFFGEGSRLTVL.

Comments on this clone: Other DNA sequences in this sample translate to the same CDR3. This sequence joins TRBV19 and TRBJ2-2; TRBD2 is a possible D gene (5 bases). V was trimmed by 2 bases and J by 6 bases, leaving 10 bases between them. The CDR3 consists of 14 residues. Per germline, CDR1 LNHDA and CDR2 SQIVND (reference sequence). The CDR3 DNA reads TGTGCCAGTAGTATATTGGCCGGGGCCGGGGAGCTGTTTTTT. Encoded protein: CASSILAGAGELFF.

The chain combines TRBV6-6 with TRBJ2-5; TRBD1 agrees at 8 bases. In germline, CDR1 is MNHNY, CDR2 SVGAGI (reference sequence). Trimming cost V 2 bases and J 2 bases; bases outside gene matches: 7. This CDR3 has 16 residues. The CDR3 DNA sequence: TGTGCCAGCAGTTACCCCACTTGGGACAGGCAAGAGACCCAGTACTTC. It encodes CASSYPTWDRQETQYF.

The V gene is TRBV9, the J gene TRBJ1-4; maybe TRBD1 (6 bases). This CDR3 contains 12 residues. The germline CDR1 and CDR2 sequences are SGDLS and YYNGEE. V lost 6 bases and J lost 8, with 11 bases in between. The CDR3 is CASNRVGEKLFF. The CDR3, as DNA: TGTGCCAGCAACAGGGTGGGGGAAAAACTGTTTTTT.

The J gene is TRBJ2-2, the V gene TRBV7-6; D is unclear. Germline V gene sequence: CDR1 SGHVS, CDR2 FNYEAQ. This CDR3 spans 16 amino acids. Trimming shortened V by 1 base and J by 1 base, and 10 bases separated the two germline ends. CDR3: CASSLGISLNTGELFF. The CDR3 DNA follows: TGTGCCAGCAGCTTAGGTATTAGTTTGAACACCGGGGAGCTGTTTTTT.

This chain's CDR3 is CASSPIRGRLAGTNEQFF. DNA for the CDR3: TGTGCCAGCAGCCCCATTAGGGGGAGACTAGCGGGAACGAATGAGCAGTTCTTC. The chain joins TRBV7-9 to TRBJ2-1; 11 bases align to TRBD2. The V and J ends lost 5 bases and 7 bases, in that order; junction bases with no gene match: 16. The CDR3 is made up of 18 amino acids. Germline values: CDR1 SEHNR, CDR2 FQNEAQ (reference sequence).

This clone was seen once. Other DNA sequences within the sample encode an identical CDR3. CDR3 coding DNA: TGTGCCAGTAGTATCAGGAGCTCTGGAAACACCATATATTTT. Its protein product is CASSIRSSGNTIYF. The V and J genes are TRBV19 and TRBJ1-3; D is uncertain. The germline V gene has CDR1 LNHDA and CDR2 SQIVND (reference sequence). This CDR3 is built from 14 residues. Trimming stripped 3 bases from V and 0 bases from J, with 6 bases between.

The genes are TRBV18 and TRBJ2-2; perhaps TRBD2 as D (6 bases). Trimming removed 0 bases at V and 1 base at J, with 12 bases between. The CDR3 contains 17 residues. Germline CDR1 KGHSH, CDR2 LQKENI. The CDR3 sequence is CASSPPLKGGNTGELFF. CDR3 DNA sequence: TGTGCCAGCTCACCACCCCTGAAGGGAGGGAACACCGGGGAGCTGTTTTTT.

This clone was detected only once. The rearrangement uses TRBV5-6 and TRBJ2-1, with 10 bases lining up with TRBD2. Germline CDR1 SGHDT, CDR2 YYEEEE. V lost 3 bases, J lost 2 bases, and 2 bases stayed unmatched. The CDR3 runs to 15 residues. The CDR3 here is CASSSLAGAYNEQFF. DNA of the CDR3: TGTGCCAGCAGCTCGCTAGCGGGGGCCTACAATGAGCAGTTCTTC.

This chain links TRBV9 with TRBJ1-6; 8 nucleotides agree with TRBD1. Trimming removed 0 bases from V and 10 bases from J; junction bases left unmatched: 6. This CDR3 contains 15 residues. Germline V CDR1 and CDR2: SGDLS, YYNGEE. The CDR3 spells CASSVGETGVSPLHF. The CDR3 nucleotides are TGTGCCAGCAGCGTAGGAGAGACAGGGGTATCACCCCTCCACTTT.

This clone has only one observation. The J gene is TRBJ1-3, the V gene TRBV19; D possibly corresponds to TRBD1 (5 bases). The CDR3 covers 15 residues. Germline assignment: CDR1 LNHDA and CDR2 SQIVND (reference sequence). Trimming took 4 bases from V and 2 from J, leaving 12 bases between them. This chain's CDR3 is CASSSKRGTGNTIYF. The CDR3 region has the DNA TGTGCCAGTAGTAGCAAGCGGGGGACTGGAAACACCATATATTTT.

CDR3 amino acids: CASSLNGGWEETQYF. DNA of the CDR3: TGTGCCAGCAGCTTAAACGGGGGATGGGAAGAGACCCAGTACTTC. The J gene is TRBJ2-5, the V gene TRBV7-6; possible D gene TRBD2, 6 bases. CDR3 length: 15 residues. The germline V gene has CDR1 SGHVS and CDR2 FNYEAQ. V was cut by 2 bases and J by 3 bases, with 13 bases left in between.

For this clone: The same CDR3 also results from other DNA sequences found in this sample. V is TRBV30 and J is TRBJ2-2; the match to TRBD2 covers 7 bases. Germline V CDR1 and CDR2: GTSNPN, SVGIG (reference sequence). The CDR3 totals 13 residues. Losses at the gene ends were 3 bases for V and 6 bases for J; bases not matched to a gene: 4. This CDR3 is CAWRVGGAGELFF. DNA of the CDR3: TGTGCCTGGAGGGTGGGAGGGGCCGGGGAGCTGTTTTTT.

This clone was counted a single time. V usage is TRBV11-2 and J usage is TRBJ2-3, with D perhaps matching TRBD2 (6 bases). CDR3 size: 15 residues. Germline loops: CDR1 SGHAT, CDR2 FQNNGV. Trimming shortened V by 6 bases and J by 5 bases, and 18 bases separated the two germline ends. Here the CDR3 DNA reads TGTGCCAGCAGGCACGCGGGGCAGGGTGGAGATACGCAGTATTTT. Protein: CASRHAGQGGDTQYF.

This clone was recorded once. The chain carries TRBV28 and TRBJ1-1, with D perhaps matching TRBD1 (6 bases). V was cut by 6 bases and J by 4 bases, with 15 bases left in between. The CDR3 length is 14 residues. CDR1 and CDR2 (germline): MDHEN, SYDVKM. The CDR3 sequence: CASSRTGTTTEAFF. The CDR3 region has the DNA TGTGCCAGCAGCCGAACCGGGACAACCACTGAAGCTTTCTTT. Full variable domain (remainder filled in from reference TRBV28 and TRBJ1-1): DVKVTQSSRYLVKRTGEKVFLECVQDMDHENMFWYRQDPGLGLRLIYFSYDVKMKEKGDIPEGYSVSREKKERFSLILESASTNQTSMYLCASSRTGTTTEAFFGQGTRLTVV.

In the case of this clone: The same CDR3 arises from other DNA sequences in this sample as well. The V call is TRBV19, the J call TRBJ2-7; D is uncertain. Trimming shortened V by 3 bases and J by 3 bases, and 6 bases separated the two germline ends. This CDR3 has 12 residues. CDR1 LNHDA and CDR2 SQIVND come from the germline V gene (reference sequence). Written as DNA, the CDR3 is TGTGCCAGTAGTATCGTTGGCTACGAGCAGTACTTC. Its translation: CASSIVGYEQYF.

V and J are TRBV2 and TRBJ2-1; a weak D match, TRBD1 (6 bases). Per the germline V gene, CDR1 is SNHLY and CDR2 is FYNNEI. V was pared by 6 bases and J by 6 bases, with 12 bases between. The CDR3 sequence is 13 residues long. CDR3 amino acids: CASRRGSPNEQFF. In nucleotides, the CDR3 is TGTGCCAGCAGGAGGGGGAGTCCCAATGAGCAGTTCTTC.

This chain joins TRBV6-5 and TRBJ1-4; D gene uncertain. CDR1 and CDR2 from the germline V gene are MNHEY and SVGAGI. Trimming removed 8 bases from V and 0 bases from J, with 10 bases in between. The length of the CDR3 is 14 residues. CDR3 DNA sequence: TGTGCCAGCGTCCACTCCGCAACTAATGAAAAACTGTTTTTT. It codes for CASVHSATNEKLFF.

This rearrangement joins TRBV7-8 to TRBJ1-5; no reliable D call. The CDR3 runs 13 residues. The V end lost 5 bases, the J end lost 4 bases, and 9 bases lay between the germline ends. The germline V gene encodes CDR1 SGHVS and CDR2 FQNEAQ. This CDR3 reads CASSPEENQPQHF. The CDR3, as DNA: TGTGCCAGCAGCCCCGAGGAGAATCAGCCCCAGCATTTT.

The chain recombines TRBV25-1 with TRBJ2-3; 15 bases fit TRBD2. V lost 4 bases to trimming and J lost 5 bases; unmatched junction nucleotides: 1. CDR3 size: 15 residues. Germline CDR1 reads MGHDK; CDR2 reads SYGVNS. The CDR3 sequence is CASSGTSGGGDTQYF. The CDR3 region has the DNA TGTGCCAGCAGTGGGACTAGCGGGGGGGGAGATACGCAGTATTTT.

The chain carries TRBV10-1 and TRBJ2-6, with 8 bases identical to TRBD1. CDR1 WNHNN and CDR2 SYGVQD come from the germline V gene (reference sequence). The CDR3 totals 19 residues. The V segment lost 0 bases and the J segment 3 bases; nucleotides outside the gene matches: 10. CDR3 sequence reads: CASSESPTGDGSGANVLTF. DNA for the CDR3: TGCGCCAGCAGTGAGTCTCCGACAGGGGACGGGAGTGGGGCCAACGTCCTGACTTTC.

This clone was found a few times. Other DNA sequences within the sample encode an identical CDR3. The CDR3 bases are TGTGCCAGCCGGGCTGGGGGGAACACTGAAGCTTTCTTT. It codes for CASRAGGNTEAFF. The chain is built from TRBV19 and TRBJ1-1, with D possibly TRBD1 on 5 matching bases. Germline CDR1 LNHDA, CDR2 SQIVND (reference sequence). V dropped 9 bases and J dropped 1 base, with 12 bases sitting between them. This CDR3 region has 13 residues.

In this sample, this clone turned up once. The rearrangement joins TRBV18 to TRBJ2-3; TRBD2 might be the D (6 bases). This CDR3 comprises 17 residues. V lost 0 bases, J lost 4 bases, and 17 bases lay in between. CDR1 is KGHSH, CDR2 LQKENI, per germline. The CDR3 coding sequence is TGTGCCAGCTCACCACCGGGAGGAGGTCGGGTGGCAGATACGCAGTATTTT. Residues: CASSPPGGGRVADTQYF.

The genes are TRBV6-1 and TRBJ2-3, with D perhaps TRBD1 or TRBD2 (6 bases each). Germline V gene data show CDR1 as MNHNS and CDR2 as SASEGT. This CDR3 is built from 12 residues. With 7 bases removed from V and 6 bases from J, the gap between germline ends came to 11 bases. DNA of the CDR3: TGTGCCAGCACACAGGGAGGTGATACGCAGTATTTT. The encoded protein is CASTQGGDTQYF.

V and J are TRBV11-2 and TRBJ2-7; 9 nucleotides agree with TRBD1. Germline V gives CDR1 SGHAT, CDR2 FQNNGV. There are 14 residues in the CDR3. The V and J ends lost 4 bases and 6 bases, in that order; junction bases with no gene match: 7. CDR3 protein: CASSSGTGKSEQYF. Here the CDR3 DNA reads TGTGCCAGCAGCTCCGGGACAGGGAAGTCCGAGCAGTACTTC.

The V and J genes are TRBV10-1 and TRBJ1-1; maybe TRBD1 (6 bases). Germline V CDR1 and CDR2: WNHNN, SYGVQD (reference sequence). This CDR3 region has 13 residues. V lost 5 bases to trimming and J lost 2 bases, with 9 bases between them. The CDR3 DNA is TGCGCCAGCAGTAGGGACATAAACACTGAAGCTTTCTTT. Its translation: CASSRDINTEAFF.

The V and J genes are TRBV11-2 and TRBJ2-7; D not resolved. This CDR3 is built from 11 residues. V lost 1 base and J 5 bases, leaving 3 bases between the germline ends. Germline CDR1 reads SGHAT; CDR2 reads FQNNGV. CDR3 in amino acids: CASSLVNEQYF. Here the CDR3 DNA reads TGTGCCAGCAGCTTAGTAAACGAGCAGTACTTC. Using reference TRBV11-2 and TRBJ2-7 for the parts outside the CDR3, the full variable domain is EAGVAQSPRYKIIEKRQSVAFWCNPISGHATLYWYQQILGQGPKLLIQFQNNGVVDDSQLPKDRFSAERLKGVDSTLKIQPAKLEDSAVYLCASSLVNEQYFGPGTRLTVT.

The chain uses TRBV13 and TRBJ1-6; D gene uncertain. The germline gives CDR1 PRHDT, CDR2 FYEKMQ (reference sequence). The CDR3 covers 15 residues. V was shortened by 3 bases and J by 4 bases, with 10 bases between the two germline ends. The CDR3 region is CASSLGSRYNSPLHF. As DNA, the CDR3 is TGTGCCAGCAGCTTGGGGTCGCGGTATAATTCACCCCTCCACTTT.

The rearrangement links TRBV5-1 to TRBJ2-3; D possibly uses TRBD1 or TRBD2 (5 bases each). The germline gives CDR1 SGHRS, CDR2 YFSETQ. This CDR3 spans 13 amino acids. Deletions cut 4 bases from V and 5 bases from J, with 11 bases between. In DNA form, the CDR3 reads TGCGCCAGCAGCCCGGGGCTGCTAGATACGCAGTATTTT. This sequence encodes CASSPGLLDTQYF.

V and J are TRBV7-3 and TRBJ1-1; 9 bases align to TRBD1. V lost 4 bases, J lost 5 bases, and 5 bases stayed unmatched. CDR1 and CDR2 from the germline V gene are SGHTA and FQGTGA. The CDR3 has 14 residues. The CDR3 region is CASSSDRGGTEAFF. The CDR3 DNA reads as TGTGCCAGCAGCTCGGACAGGGGCGGGACTGAAGCTTTCTTT.

The chain uses TRBV13 and TRBJ2-7, with D perhaps TRBD2 (5 bases). Germline V CDR1 and CDR2: PRHDT, FYEKMQ (reference sequence). This CDR3 region has 14 residues. V was pared by 5 bases and J by 7 bases, with 18 bases between. This chain's CDR3 is CASSRRARTGEQYF. Written as DNA, the CDR3 is TGTGCCAGCAGCCGCCGCGCTAGGACGGGGGAGCAGTACTTC.